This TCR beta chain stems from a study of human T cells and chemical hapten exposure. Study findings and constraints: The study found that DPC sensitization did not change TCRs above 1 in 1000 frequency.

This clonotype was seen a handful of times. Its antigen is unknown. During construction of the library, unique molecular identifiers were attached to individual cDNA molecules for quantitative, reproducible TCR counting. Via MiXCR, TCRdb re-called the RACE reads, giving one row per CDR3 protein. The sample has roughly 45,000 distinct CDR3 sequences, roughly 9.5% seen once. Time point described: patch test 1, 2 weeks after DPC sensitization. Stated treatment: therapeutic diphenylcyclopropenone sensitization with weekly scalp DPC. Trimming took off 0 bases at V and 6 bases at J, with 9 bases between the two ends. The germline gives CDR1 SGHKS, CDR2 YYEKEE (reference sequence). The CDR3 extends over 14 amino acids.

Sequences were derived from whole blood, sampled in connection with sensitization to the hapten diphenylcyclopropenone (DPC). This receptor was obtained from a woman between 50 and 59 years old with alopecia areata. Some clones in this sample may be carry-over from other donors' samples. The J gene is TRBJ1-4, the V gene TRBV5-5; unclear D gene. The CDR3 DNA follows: TGTGCCAGCAGCTTGGGGGTTACGGATGAAAAACTGTTTTTT. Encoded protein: CASSLGVTDEKLFF.